The clone carrying this TCR beta chain has just a few counts. Antigen specificity is unknown. A single heparinised blood sample, averaging approximately 116 mL, was obtained per donor. The record originates from a study of beta chain features in type 1 diabetes. CDR1 and CDR2 from the germline V gene are SEHNR and FQNEAQ (reference sequence). J gave up 6 bases and V 3 bases, and 7 bases lay outside the gene matches. The CDR3 has 15 amino acids. Since all of the isolated RNA was reverse transcribed, expressed TCRB transcripts were what got sequenced. TCRdb's table, derived via immunoSEQ multiplex PCR, lists solely in-frame clones and lacks some. Among under 300,000 clones listed, 24% were seen once. Broader study findings: Type 1 diabetes patients had TCRB CDR3s that were shorter (moderately but significantly so) in all four CD4+ subsets. High TCR expression in some cells could lead to their over-representation in cDNA sequencing. It was among patients, rather than healthy donors, that naive, central memory and Treg TCRB repertoires appeared more similar. Type 1 diabetes patients showed fewer insertions and more deletions at VDJ junctions.

Sequencing input: naive CD4+ T cells from blood. The clonotype originates from a woman aged 30 to 39 with type 1 diabetes. V is TRBV7-9 and J is TRBJ1-2, with 10 positions matching TRBD1. CDR3 nucleotide sequence: TGTGCCAGCAGCTTTCTCGGGACAGGGGTGCATGGCTACACCTTC. This encodes CASSFLGTGVHGYTF. The complete variable domain, with remaining parts taken from reference TRBV7-9 and TRBJ1-2, reads DTGVSQNPRHKITKRGQNVTFRCDPISEHNRLYWYRQTLGQGPEFLTYFQNEAQLEKSRLLSDRFSAERPKGSFSTLEIQRTEQGDSAMYLCASSFLGTGVHGYTFGSGTRLTVV.